This is a list of T cell receptor beta chains from one sample in a study of T cell repertoires in cytomegalovirus infection. TCRdb redid the calling of the reads with MiXCR, one entry per CDR3 protein. The repertoire holds about 190,000 distinct CDR3 sequences, about 28% seen once, with 31% in the top ten. The sequenced sample consisted of PBMCs. These receptors were taken from a human donor in good health (CMV status not recorded). Some clones in this sample may be carry-over from other donors' samples. The CDR3 runs from the conserved cysteine through the conserved F or W. D genes are given only for firm matches. The size field is filled for only some rows; it gives once, few, many or a size class.

>TRBJ1-1|TRBV20-1|NA|NA
CSARRVGDTEAFF
TGCAGTGCCAGGAGAGTGGGGGATACTGAAGCTTTCTTT
>TRBJ2-5|TRBV5-4|NA|NA
CASSGAGRRETQYF
TGTGCCAGCAGCGGGGCGGGACGCAGGGAGACCCAGTACTTC
>TRBJ1-5|TRBV15|TRBD1|NA
CATSRVDRGQPQHF
TGTGCCACCAGCAGAGTTGACAGGGGTCAGCCCCAGCATTTT
>TRBJ2-2|TRBV5-5|NA|NA
CASSLPGELFF
TGTGCCAGCAGCTTACCCGGGGAGCTGTTTTTT
>TRBJ1-5|TRBV7-8|NA|NA
CASSIVIDSNQPQHF
TGTGCCAGCAGCATCGTTATCGATAGCAATCAGCCCCAGCATTTT
>TRBJ2-2|TRBV12-3/TRBV12-4|NA|NA
CASSVKGGPNTGELFF
TGTGCCAGCAGTGTAAAGGGGGGTCCGAACACCGGGGAGCTGTTTTTT
>TRBJ1-1|TRBV7-2|NA|few
CASSHPSGGNTEAFF
TGTGCCAGCAGCCACCCTTCCGGGGGGAACACTGAAGCTTTCTTT
>TRBJ2-3|TRBV5-4|NA|NA
CASSSNRAGRTDTQYF
TGTGCCAGCAGCTCAAATAGGGCAGGGCGCACAGATACGCAGTATTTT
>TRBJ2-5|TRBV7-2|NA|NA
CASSRPGGGQRETQYF
TGTGCCAGCAGTCGTCCCGGGGGCGGCCAGAGGGAGACCCAGTACTTC
>TRBJ2-2|TRBV7-8|TRBD1|NA
CASSQTLLDRVANTGELFF
TGTGCCAGCAGTCAAACCTTGCTGGACAGGGTGGCGAACACCGGGGAGCTGTTTTTT
>TRBJ2-3|TRBV7-2|TRBD2|many
CASSLQGGEGTDTQYF
TGTGCCAGCAGCTTACAGGGCGGGGAGGGTACAGATACGCAGTATTTT
>TRBJ2-6|TRBV10-3|TRBD2|few
CATSRGDISGANVLTF
TGTGCCACTTCGCGGGGGGACATCTCTGGGGCCAACGTCCTGACTTTC
>TRBJ1-2|TRBV19|NA|NA
CASSPLGADNYGYTF
TGTGCCAGTAGTCCCCTCGGGGCCGATAACTATGGCTACACCTTC